These 2 T cell receptor beta chains were sequenced from one sample in a study of blood T cell repertoires in COVID-19 (dated by TCRdb to 2018 to 2020). Receptor amplification or capture employed the immunoSEQ multiplex PCR assay. TCRdb obtained this table from immuneACCESS and retained in-frame rearrangements with V and J assigned. These tables miss some clones; where compared with another copy, unresolved V genes account for less than half of the shortfall, and the remainder is unexplained. The sample table records about 270,000 clones; 86% of these occur just once. The top ten hold around 13% of the sample. Sequencing used peripheral blood. Receptors were obtained from a woman aged 70 to 79 with COVID-19, enrolled during active disease.

This clone came up a few times. V usage is TRBV11-2 and J usage is TRBJ1-1; TRBD1 agrees at 7 bases. CDR1 SGHAT and CDR2 FQNNGV come from the germline V gene. Unmatched junction bases numbered 10, after V lost 2 bases and J lost 1 base. The CDR3 sequence is 17 residues long. The CDR3 DNA follows: TGTGCCAGCAGCTTACGAGCAGGGGACAGTAAGAACACTGAAGCTTTCTTT. It is translated as CASSLRAGDSKNTEAFF.

The table lists this clone with a count of one. The rearrangement uses TRBV27 and TRBJ2-2; TRBD2 matches at 8 bases. Trimming at V came to 10 bases and at J to 5 bases, leaving 9 bases not matched to a gene. CDR1 and CDR2 (germline): MNHEY, SMNVEV (reference sequence). The CDR3 is made up of 14 amino acids. The CDR3: CATRRVAGTGELFF. CDR3 DNA sequence: TGTGCCACTAGGAGGGTAGCGGGGACCGGGGAGCTGTTTTTT.